This passage covers 30 T cell receptor beta chains from one sample sequenced in a study of T cell responses to AZD1222 COVID-19 vaccine. Repertoires were generated with immunoSEQ multiplex PCR, while TCRdb's copy carries only in-frame clones and drops some. Of 100,000 or so clones detected, nearly 90% appear once; the ten largest clones hold 2% to 3%. The sequencing used peripheral blood, collected 28 days after the second AZD1222 dose. Source of these receptors: an adult who received the AZD1222 COVID-19 vaccine.

The count of this clone is one. This rearrangement joins TRBV18 to TRBJ2-1; D not resolved. The V and J ends lost 3 bases and 4 bases respectively, with 7 bases between them. Germline V gives CDR1 KGHSH, CDR2 LQKENI. The CDR3 length is 13 residues. The CDR3 is CASSPSEYNEQFF. DNA of the CDR3: TGTGCCAGCTCACCCAGCGAATACAATGAGCAGTTCTTC.

The chain has TRBV4-3 and TRBJ2-1; a possible D gene is TRBD1 (6 bases). Germline V gene sequence: CDR1 LGHNA, CDR2 YSLEER. With 2 bases removed from V and 9 bases from J, the gap between germline ends came to 8 bases. The CDR3 contains 12 residues. The CDR3 DNA is TGCGCCAGCAGCCAACTCAGGGGTGAGCAGTTCTTC. Translating it yields CASSQLRGEQFF.

V gene TRBV5-5 combines with J gene TRBJ2-7; D perhaps matches TRBD1 (6 bases). Trimming stripped 1 base from V and 4 bases from J, with 12 bases between. Per germline, CDR1 SGHKS and CDR2 YYEKEE (reference sequence). This CDR3 region has 14 residues. CDR3 nucleotides: TGTGCCAGCAGCTTGAGAAGGGGGTTATACGAGCAGTACTTC. As protein: CASSLRRGLYEQYF.

The chain recombines TRBV28 with TRBJ2-5; no clear D. With 2 bases removed from V and 1 base from J, the gap between germline ends came to 8 bases. In germline, CDR1 is MDHEN, CDR2 SYDVKM. The CDR3 spans 14 residues. The CDR3 here is CASSLRQIQETQYF. The CDR3 DNA is TGTGCCAGCAGTTTAAGGCAAATCCAAGAGACCCAGTACTTC.

Comment on this clone: At the DNA level, this CDR3 is encoded by other sequences in the same sample as well. The CDR3 sequence: CASSLQGRETQYF. CDR3 DNA sequence: TGTGCCAGCAGCTTGCAGGGCCGAGAGACCCAGTACTTC. This chain links TRBV5-5 with TRBJ2-5, with D tentatively TRBD1 (5 bases). The CDR3 extends over 13 amino acids. Germline lookup yields CDR1 SGHKS and CDR2 YYEKEE (reference sequence). Trimming shortened V by 1 base and J by 4 bases, and 8 bases separated the two germline ends. Drawing the rest from reference TRBV5-5 and TRBJ2-5, the complete variable domain is DAGVTQSPTHLIKTRGQQVTLRCSPISGHKSVSWYQQVLGQGPQFIFQYYEKEERGRGNFPDRFSARQFPNYSSELNVNALLLGDSALYLCASSLQGRETQYFGPGTRLLVL.

This rearrangement joins TRBV27 to TRBJ2-5, with a tentative D call TRBD2 (6 bases). V lost 2 bases to trimming and J lost 1 base, with 14 bases between them. Per the germline V gene, CDR1 is MNHEY and CDR2 is SMNVEV (reference sequence). The CDR3 contains 16 residues. Here the CDR3 reads CASSLEGGTFQETQYF. Written as DNA, the CDR3 is TGTGCCAGCAGTTTAGAGGGAGGAACTTTCCAAGAGACCCAGTACTTC.

The chain employs TRBV10-1 and TRBJ1-5; D call uncertain. Trimming took 6 bases from V and 0 from J, leaving 12 bases between them. CDR1 WNHNN and CDR2 SYGVQD come from the germline V gene (reference sequence). The CDR3 runs to 15 residues. The CDR3 DNA reads TGCGCCAGCAGCAAGGTCGGAGCTAGCAATCAGCCCCAGCATTTT. This gives the protein CASSKVGASNQPQHF.

This sequence joins TRBV7-3 and TRBJ1-1, with a possible D match to TRBD1 (6 bases). The CDR3 has 13 amino acids. Trimming left V 5 bases short and J 5 bases short, with 12 bases between. Looked up from germline, CDR1 is SGHTA and CDR2 is FQGTGA. In DNA, the CDR3 is TGTGCCAGCAGCCTAGAGGGGGTAACTGAAGCTTTCTTT. Translating it yields CASSLEGVTEAFF.

This CDR3 reads CASSSYVGGNTEAFF. Written as DNA, the CDR3 is TGTGCCAGCAGTTCGTATGTCGGGGGAAACACTGAAGCTTTCTTT. This sequence joins TRBV28 and TRBJ1-1, with a weak D call TRBD1 (5 bases). Trimming cost V 4 bases and J 2 bases, with 14 bases left between them. Germline assignment: CDR1 MDHEN and CDR2 SYDVKM. The CDR3 loop spans 15 amino acids. The whole variable domain, filled in from reference TRBV28 and TRBJ1-1, reads DVKVTQSSRYLVKRTGEKVFLECVQDMDHENMFWYRQDPGLGLRLIYFSYDVKMKEKGDIPEGYSVSREKKERFSLILESASTNQTSMYLCASSSYVGGNTEAFFGQGTRLTVV.

This sequence joins TRBV20-1 and TRBJ1-2, with a possible D match to TRBD1 (5 bases). This CDR3 has 10 amino acids. The germline V gene encodes CDR1 DFQATT and CDR2 SNEGSKA (reference sequence). For the CDR3, the DNA is TGCCTCCTCCACCAGGGTAACTACACCTTC. As protein: CLLHQGNYTF.

V gene TRBV7-6 combines with J gene TRBJ1-2; D is undetermined. Germline loops: CDR1 SGHVS, CDR2 FNYEAQ. The CDR3 runs 15 residues. V was shortened by 4 bases and J by 5 bases, with 17 bases between the two germline ends. CDR3 residues: CASSSLARSPYGYTF. The CDR3 nucleotides read TGTGCCAGCAGCTCCCTAGCGCGATCACCTTATGGCTACACCTTC. The full variable domain, with the rest looked up from reference TRBV7-6 and TRBJ1-2, is GAGVSQSPRYKVTKRGQDVALRCDPISGHVSLYWYRQALGQGPEFLTYFNYEAQQDKSGLPNDRFSAERPEGSISTLTIQRTEQRDSAMYRCASSSLARSPYGYTFGSGTRLTVV.

The chain employs TRBV3-1 (or the pseudogene TRBV3-2) and TRBJ2-1, with a weak D call TRBD1 (5 bases). The CDR3 is 15 residues long. Germline values: CDR1 LGHDT, CDR2 YNNKEL (reference sequence). V was clipped by 5 bases and J by 0 bases, with 11 bases between them. The DNA for the CDR3 is TGTGCCAGCAGCGAGGACACCCGCTCCTACAATGAGCAGTTCTTC. It translates to CASSEDTRSYNEQFF.

The chain employs TRBV5-4 and TRBJ1-2; D unresolved. CDR1 and CDR2 (germline): SGHNT, YYREEE (reference sequence). The CDR3 is 11 amino acids. V dropped 3 bases and J dropped 5 bases, with 5 bases sitting between them. The CDR3 DNA sequence: TGTGCCAGCAGCTCAGGTTATGGCTACACCTTC. The encoded protein is CASSSGYGYTF.

The V gene is TRBV6-5, the J gene TRBJ2-1; TRBD2 aligns across 9 bases. The CDR3 totals 14 residues. CDR1 and CDR2 from the germline V gene are MNHEY and SVGAGI. Unmatched junction bases numbered 5, after V lost 5 bases and J lost 6 bases. CDR3 sequence (DNA): TGTGCCAGCAGTCCTAGCGGGACGGGCAATGAGCAGTTCTTC. This sequence encodes CASSPSGTGNEQFF.

The V gene is TRBV29-1, the J gene TRBJ1-2; D is ambiguous. V lost 4 bases and J lost 8, with 8 bases in between. The CDR3 consists of 10 residues. Germline V gene sequence: CDR1 SQVTM, CDR2 ANQGSEA. CDR3 nucleotides: TGCAGCGTTGCAGGCATAGGCTACACCTTC. Translated, it gives CSVAGIGYTF.

CDR3: CASSLDLTSQETQYF. The CDR3 nucleotides are TGTGCCAGCAGCTTGGACTTAACTAGTCAAGAGACCCAGTACTTC. This chain uses TRBV5-4 with TRBJ2-5; TRBD2 might be the D (5 bases). Germline-derived CDR1 and CDR2 are SGHNT and YYREEE (reference sequence). The ends were cut back, 0 bases at V and 2 bases at J, with 11 bases in the middle. The CDR3 is 15 residues long. The full variable domain, completed using reference TRBV5-4 and TRBJ2-5, is ETGVTQSPTHLIKTRGQQVTLRCSSQSGHNTVSWYQQALGQGPQFIFQYYREEENGRGNFPPRFSGLQFPNYSSELNVNALELDDSALYLCASSLDLTSQETQYFGPGTRLLVL.

V gene TRBV28 combines with J gene TRBJ1-3; D perhaps matches TRBD1 (5 bases). The germline gives CDR1 MDHEN, CDR2 SYDVKM. The V gene lost 3 bases and the J gene lost 0 bases, with 9 bases spanning the gap. CDR3 length equals 15 residues. In DNA, the CDR3 is TGTGCCAGCAGTTTGGGGGGTCCCTCTGGAAACACCATATATTTT. Amino acids: CASSLGGPSGNTIYF.

This chain uses TRBV28 with TRBJ1-4, with D perhaps matching TRBD1 (6 bases). V was cut by 5 bases and J by 7 bases, with 17 bases left in between. The CDR3 is 15 residues long. Per the germline V gene, CDR1 is MDHEN and CDR2 is SYDVKM. CDR3 sequence reads: CASSPQTGLAEKLFF. CDR3 DNA sequence: TGTGCCAGCAGTCCCCAAACAGGGCTTGCTGAAAAACTGTTTTTT.

In this sample, this clone turned up once. This chain links TRBV10-2 with TRBJ2-7; D remains unclear. There are 14 residues in the CDR3. Germline CDR1 is WSHSY and CDR2 is SAAADI. V shed 8 bases and J shed 3 bases, with 17 bases lying between them. In nucleotides, the CDR3 is TGCGCCAGCGCCCGGTCTCCTGGTGGCTACGAGCAGTACTTC. Its protein is CASARSPGGYEQYF.

This chain links TRBV5-1 with TRBJ2-1, with D maybe TRBD2 (6 bases). The ends were cut back, 1 base at V and 4 bases at J, with 12 bases in the middle. Germline V gene data show CDR1 as SGHRS and CDR2 as YFSETQ. The length of the CDR3 is 15 residues. The CDR3 coding sequence is TGCGCCAGCAGCTTGAGACCTAGCGATTACAATGAGCAGTTCTTC. Its protein product is CASSLRPSDYNEQFF.

The DNA of the CDR3 is TGTGCCAGTAGATGGTCTAACTCCTATAATTCACCCCTCCACTTT. Amino acid sequence: CASRWSNSYNSPLHF. The gene calls are TRBV19 and TRBJ1-6; no reliable D call. Germline CDR1 and CDR2: LNHDA and SQIVND (reference sequence). This CDR3 contains 15 residues. The ends were cut back, 6 bases at V and 0 bases at J, with 9 bases in the middle.

The chain carries TRBV6-1 and TRBJ2-3, with a tentative D call TRBD2 (5 bases). The V end lost 1 base, the J end lost 0 bases, and 8 bases lay between the germline ends. The CDR3 has 15 amino acids. Germline V gene sequence: CDR1 MNHNS, CDR2 SASEGT. The CDR3 bases are TGTGCCAGCAGTGAAGACGGCGGGAGCACAGATACGCAGTATTTT. Its translation is CASSEDGGSTDTQYF.

Here the CDR3 reads CASSQLAGRGYTGELFF. Here the CDR3 DNA reads TGTGCCAGCAGCCAGCTCGCCGGCAGGGGGTACACCGGGGAGCTGTTTTTT. The chain combines TRBV14 with TRBJ2-2; 7 bases are shared with TRBD1. The ends lost 3 bases at V and 3 bases at J; junction bases unmatched: 10. The CDR3 consists of 17 residues. Germline V gene lookup returns CDR1 SGHDN and CDR2 FVKESK.

This chain links TRBV27 with TRBJ2-2, with TRBD1 matching over 10 bases. The V gene end was trimmed by 3 bases and the J gene end by 6 bases; junction bases not matched to a gene: 13. Germline V CDR1 and CDR2: MNHEY, SMNVEV (reference sequence). The CDR3 is made up of 18 amino acids. Here the CDR3 DNA reads TGTGCCAGCAGTTTCCTCGGGACAGGGGTCTTTGGCGCCGGGGAGCTGTTTTTT. Translated: CASSFLGTGVFGAGELFF.

This clone was observed once. The rearrangement links TRBV7-9 to TRBJ2-7, with D maybe TRBD2 (6 bases). V was shortened by 2 bases and J by 2 bases, with 13 bases between the two germline ends. The CDR3 is made up of 15 amino acids. Germline CDR1 SEHNR, CDR2 FQNEAQ (reference sequence). The CDR3 sequence: CASSLQHSGPYEQYF. The CDR3 DNA sequence: TGTGCCAGCAGCTTACAACATAGCGGTCCCTACGAGCAGTACTTC.

This clone was detected only a few times. J is TRBJ2-7 and V is TRBV7-9; D unclear. This CDR3 spans 11 amino acids. V lost 1 base, J lost 3 bases, and 1 base lay in between. The germline V gene has CDR1 SEHNR and CDR2 FQNEAQ (reference sequence). CDR3 sequence: CASSLDYEQYF. Written as DNA, the CDR3 is TGTGCCAGCAGCTTAGACTACGAGCAGTACTTC.

The chain links TRBV4-1 to TRBJ1-1, with D uncertain. This CDR3 is 14 amino acids long. The V gene lost 3 bases and the J gene lost 3 bases, with 11 bases spanning the gap. CDR1 and CDR2 from the germline V gene are MGHRA and YSYEKL. In DNA form, the CDR3 reads TGCGCCAGCAGCCATAAGGTTCTCGACACTGAAGCTTTCTTT. It codes for CASSHKVLDTEAFF.

Concerning this clone: The DNA is left out, because the CDR3 cannot be placed on it with certainty; the CDR3 is given as TCRdb lists it. The chain has TRBV30 and TRBJ2-7. Germline lookup yields CDR1 GTSNPN and CDR2 SVGIG (reference sequence). The CDR3 region is 11 residues in length, termini included. The CDR3 region is CALRAGYEQYF.

The chain links TRBV4-2 to TRBJ1-2; D is unresolved. Germline V gene data show CDR1 as LGHNA and CDR2 as YNFKEQ. This CDR3 region has 15 residues. Trimming removed 0 bases from V and 4 bases from J, with 12 bases in between. The CDR3 protein is CASSQDLGVVYGYTF. CDR3 sequence (DNA): TGTGCCAGCAGCCAAGATCTTGGGGTAGTCTATGGCTACACCTTC.

The rearrangement uses TRBV18 and TRBJ1-5; D might be TRBD1 (5 bases). Germline V gene sequence: CDR1 KGHSH, CDR2 LQKENI. The CDR3 spans 16 residues. V was trimmed by 2 bases and J by 6 bases, leaving 17 bases between them. The CDR3 bases are TGTGCCAGCTCACCAGGGAACGGGGGATTTAGTCAGCCCCAGCATTTT. Residues: CASSPGNGGFSQPQHF.